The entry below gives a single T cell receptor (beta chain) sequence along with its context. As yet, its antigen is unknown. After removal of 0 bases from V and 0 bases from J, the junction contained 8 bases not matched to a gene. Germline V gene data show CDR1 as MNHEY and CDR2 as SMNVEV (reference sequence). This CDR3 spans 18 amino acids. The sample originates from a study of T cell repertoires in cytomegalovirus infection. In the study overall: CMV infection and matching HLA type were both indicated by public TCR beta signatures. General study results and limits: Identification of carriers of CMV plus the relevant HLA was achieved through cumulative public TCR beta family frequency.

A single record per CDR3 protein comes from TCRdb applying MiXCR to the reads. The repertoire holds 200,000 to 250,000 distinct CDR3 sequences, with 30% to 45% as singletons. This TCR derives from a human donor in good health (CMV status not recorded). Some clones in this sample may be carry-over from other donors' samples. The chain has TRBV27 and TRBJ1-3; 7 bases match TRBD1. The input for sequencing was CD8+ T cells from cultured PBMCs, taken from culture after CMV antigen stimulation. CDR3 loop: CASSLSRGDRVSGNTIYF. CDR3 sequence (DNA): TGTGCCAGCAGTTTATCCAGAGGAGACAGGGTCTCTGGAAACACCATATATTTT.